The source of this T cell receptor beta chain is a study of regulatory T cells in long-lasting Graves disease. This clonotype was detected many times. Regarding time point: newly diagnosed GD, antithyroid drugs for less than 3 months. The TCR library was made from RNA extracted from PBMCs. The CDR3 runs to 15 residues. Trimming removed 0 bases at V and 4 bases at J, with 9 bases between. Researchers made TCR beta libraries by using iRepertoire HTBI primers and running Arm-PCR on CDR3 regions. Per the original data handling: Throughout the samples, researchers identified fewer than 80 TRBV and approximately 13 TRBJ segments. TCRdb re-called the multiplex PCR reads through MiXCR, storing one row per CDR3 protein. It is TCRdb's table, rather than the study itself, that gives the V and J calls and clone size. This table has around 250,000 distinct CDR3 sequences, around 19% appearing once. These data also featured in a second study, about T cells in Graves' hyperthyroidism and ophthalmopathy. That investigation notes: Diagnosis rested on symptoms, serum thyroxine and TRAb, thyroid ultrasound, and orbital computed tomography. Blood also held most thyroid clonotypes expanded beyond 0.001.

This TCR was recovered from a woman between 25 and 40 years old with Graves disease. The chain has TRBV12-3 or TRBV12-4 and TRBJ2-2; D is unresolved. The source was peripheral blood mononuclear cells (PBMCs), collected at new diagnosis, from a patient treated with antithyroid drugs. The CDR3 sequence is CASSLAGYFTGELFF. As DNA, the CDR3 is TGTGCCAGCAGTTTAGCGGGGTACTTCACCGGGGAGCTGTTTTTT.